This T cell receptor beta chain was obtained from a study of CD8+ T cells in alopecia areata. Study-wide results and limits: Patients shared TCRs less clearly than mice did, possibly for HLA-related reasons.

Alopecia areata patients provided lesional scalp punch biopsies and peripheral blood. In germline, CDR1 is MNHEY, CDR2 SMNVEV (reference sequence). With 6 bases clipped from V and 6 bases from J, the junction kept 16 bases outside the gene matches. This CDR3 is 16 amino acids long. This clone came up a few times. Its matching antigen is unknown. RNA extraction was followed by reverse transcription into cDNA, which acted as the sequencing template. Sequencing was performed with immunoSEQ multiplex PCR; in TCRdb, only in-frame clones are kept and a portion is missing. The data show around 140,000 clones, 75% to 90% seen once.

Material: CD8+ T cells sorted from blood, obtained at week 0. The source of this sequence is a human donor with alopecia areata. This sequence joins TRBV27 and TRBJ2-7; TRBD2 aligns across 8 bases. The CDR3 region is CASSRIRAGENAEQYF. CDR3 sequence (DNA): TGTGCCAGCAGCCGAATTCGAGCGGGGGAGAATGCCGAGCAGTACTTC.